The next 5 T cell receptor beta chains were all read from a single sample in a study of T cells in Graves' hyperthyroidism and ophthalmopathy. Amplification of TCR beta CDR3 regions used RNA as the template. A first-round RT-PCR of the TCR CDR3 used the HTBI primer set. MiXCR, applied by TCRdb to the multiplex PCR reads, yields one record per CDR3 protein. This sample has hundreds of thousands of distinct CDR3 sequences; approximately 24% occur once, and the top ten carry approximately 35%. Material for sequencing was blood. All receptors come from a woman between 35 and 50 years old with Graves' ophthalmopathy.

This clonotype was observed many times. This sequence joins TRBV27 and TRBJ2-5; 7 nucleotides agree with TRBD2. The length of the CDR3 is 15 residues. V lost 5 bases, J lost 5 bases, and 11 bases stayed unmatched. Germline CDR1 MNHEY, CDR2 SMNVEV (reference sequence). The CDR3 region has the DNA TGTGCCAGCAGTACCGGGGACTACTATGCGGAGACCCAGTACTTC. It specifies CASSTGDYYAETQYF.

This clonotype came up many times. V gene TRBV12-3 or TRBV12-4 combines with J gene TRBJ2-6, with TRBD2 identical over 13 bases. V lost 4 bases to trimming and J lost 0 bases; unmatched junction nucleotides: 0. The CDR3 spans 17 residues. The chain's CDR3 is CASSWTSGSSGANVLTF. In DNA form, the CDR3 reads TGTGCCAGCAGTTGGACTAGCGGGAGCTCTGGGGCCAACGTCCTGACTTTC.

The sample holds many counts of this clonotype. The genes are TRBV12-3 or TRBV12-4 and TRBJ2-5; 7 bases line up with TRBD2. This CDR3 has 15 amino acids. The junction had 8 bases not matched to a gene; V was cut back by 3 bases and J by 4 bases. The CDR3 sequence: CASSLRQGGRETQYF. CDR3 nucleotides: TGTGCCAGCAGTTTGCGGCAGGGAGGGCGAGAGACCCAGTACTTC.

This chain joins TRBV7-3 and TRBJ2-2; 7 bases fit TRBD1. Germline trimming cut 2 bases from V and 0 bases from J; bases unmatched to any gene: 6. Looked up from germline, CDR1 is SGHTA and CDR2 is FQGTGA. The CDR3 is made up of 17 amino acids. This chain's CDR3 is CASSLDRDHTNTGELFF. The CDR3 region has the DNA TGTGCCAGCAGCTTAGACAGGGACCACACGAACACCGGGGAGCTGTTTTTT.

This clonotype was observed many times. V and J are TRBV10-3 and TRBJ2-2, with unresolved D. Trimming removed 8 bases from V and 1 base from J, with 8 bases in between. This CDR3 contains 13 residues. CDR1 and CDR2 (germline): ENHRY, SYGVKD. CDR3 in DNA: TGTGCCATCGGTCGGCGGAACACCGGGGAGCTGTTTTTT. Its protein is CAIGRRNTGELFF.